These 24 T cell receptor beta chains were all obtained from the same sample, sequenced in a study of T cell responses to AZD1222 COVID-19 vaccine. Profiling relied on immunoSEQ multiplex PCR, and the TCRdb table lists in-frame clones only, not all of them. The sample carries roughly 100,000 clones, roughly 91% recorded once. This specimen consisted of peripheral blood, obtained on day 0 of AZD1222 vaccination. These TCRs come from an adult in good health.

The rearrangement uses TRBV28 and TRBJ2-3; unclear D gene. CDR3 length: 12 residues. Germline CDR1 is MDHEN and CDR2 is SYDVKM. The V end was cut by 6 bases, the J end by 5 bases, with 9 bases between. The CDR3, as DNA: TGTGCCAGCAGAAAATCCGGAGATACGCAGTATTTT. Amino acids: CASRKSGDTQYF.

This chain uses TRBV30 with TRBJ1-2; the D is unclear. The CDR3 extends over 12 amino acids. V lost 7 bases and J lost 6, with 15 bases in between. Germline assignment: CDR1 GTSNPN and CDR2 SVGIG (reference sequence). The CDR3 protein is CAYKTTVDGYTF. In DNA form, the CDR3 reads TGTGCCTACAAGACAACGGTGGATGGCTACACCTTC.

The chain is built from TRBV5-4 and TRBJ2-1; TRBD2 matches at 14 bases. The germline gives CDR1 SGHNT, CDR2 YYREEE (reference sequence). The CDR3 contains 15 residues. V shed 3 bases and J 7 bases; nucleotides not matched to a gene: 3. The DNA for the CDR3 is TGTGCCAGCAGCTCGGGGACTAGCGGGAGAAATGAGCAGTTCTTC. Its protein is CASSSGTSGRNEQFF.

This chain joins TRBV13 and TRBJ1-2, with TRBD1 matching over 7 bases. The trim removed 4 bases at V and 12 bases at J, leaving 8 bases unmatched. Germline CDR1 is PRHDT and CDR2 is FYEKMQ (reference sequence). The CDR3 is 12 amino acids. The DNA for the CDR3 is TGTGCCAGCAGCTCTGGACAGGTTACGGACACCTTC. It is translated as CASSSGQVTDTF.

This rearrangement joins TRBV6-5 to TRBJ1-2; D is unresolved. Germline values: CDR1 MNHEY, CDR2 SVGAGI. The ends were cut back, 3 bases at V and 7 bases at J, with 12 bases in the middle. This CDR3 region has 13 residues. The CDR3 reads CASSYGWGGGYTF. For the CDR3, the DNA is TGTGCCAGCAGTTATGGGTGGGGTGGTGGCTACACCTTC.

The count of this clone is one. V is TRBV6-2 or TRBV6-3 and J is TRBJ1-1; D perhaps matches TRBD1 (6 bases). V lost 4 bases to trimming and J lost 2 bases, with 8 bases between them. Germline-derived CDR1 and CDR2 are MNHEY and SVGEGT. This CDR3 has 13 residues. The CDR3 is CASSSGDNTEAFF. The DNA of the CDR3 is TGTGCCAGCAGTTCAGGGGATAACACTGAAGCTTTCTTT.

The chain couples TRBV29-1 to TRBJ2-1; D is perhaps TRBD2 (6 bases). Germline V gene data show CDR1 as SQVTM and CDR2 as ANQGSEA. CDR3 size: 15 residues. V dropped 4 bases and J dropped 2 bases, with 15 bases sitting between them. CDR3 sequence reads: CSVVGGKGTYNEQFF. DNA of the CDR3: TGCAGCGTTGTTGGGGGGAAAGGCACCTACAATGAGCAGTTCTTC.

J is TRBJ2-1 and V is TRBV30; 7 nucleotides agree with TRBD2. In germline, CDR1 is GTSNPN, CDR2 SVGIG (reference sequence). The CDR3 spans 14 residues. V lost 1 base and J lost 3; bases outside the gene matches: 3. The CDR3 region is CAWSEKRGYNEQFF. The CDR3 region has the DNA TGTGCCTGGAGTGAGAAGCGGGGCTACAATGAGCAGTTCTTC.

In nucleotides, the CDR3 is TGCACCAGCAGCCAAGTGAGGGGGAGGGTGTCCTACAATGAGCAGTTCTTC. Its protein is CTSSQVRGRVSYNEQFF. The chain carries TRBV1 and TRBJ2-1; the table gives TRBD2 as D, unverified against the DNA. TRBV1 is classified as a pseudogene. This CDR3 is 17 amino acids long.

The sample holds one count of this clone. The chain employs TRBV11-2 and TRBJ1-2, with 8 positions matching TRBD1. CDR1 is SGHAT, CDR2 FQNNGV, per germline. The J segment lost 2 bases and the V segment lost 1 base, leaving 3 bases of the junction unmatched. CDR3 length: 15 amino acids. The DNA of the CDR3 is TGTGCCAGCAGCTTAGGCAGGGGGCAAAACTATGGCTACACCTTC. This sequence encodes CASSLGRGQNYGYTF.

The rearrangement links TRBV28 to TRBJ2-2, with 7 bases lining up with TRBD1. Germline values: CDR1 MDHEN, CDR2 SYDVKM. V was clipped by 4 bases and J by 7 bases; unmatched bases: 9. The CDR3 extends over 15 amino acids. The CDR3 DNA reads as TGTGCCAGCAGTTCCAGGGGGATGGCGTTCGGGGAGCTGTTTTTT. Protein sequence: CASSSRGMAFGELFF.

The chain employs TRBV18 and TRBJ1-5, with a tentative D call TRBD1 (5 bases). CDR1 and CDR2 (germline): KGHSH, LQKENI. The V and J ends lost 0 bases and 6 bases respectively, with 6 bases between them. The CDR3 loop spans 13 amino acids. The CDR3 DNA is TGTGCCAGCTCACCACCGGGGGGTCAGCCCCAGCATTTT. It is translated as CASSPPGGQPQHF.

V is TRBV5-1 and J is TRBJ2-7; D might be TRBD2 (6 bases). V lost 0 bases and J lost 3, with 13 bases in between. The germline V gene encodes CDR1 SGHRS and CDR2 YFSETQ. CDR3 size: 15 residues. CDR3 in DNA: TGCGCCAGCAGCTTGGATTTCCGGGAGAACTACGAGCAGTACTTC. It encodes CASSLDFRENYEQYF.

This chain joins TRBV18 and TRBJ1-5, with 7 bases aligning to TRBD1. Germline CDR1 KGHSH, CDR2 LQKENI. The CDR3 consists of 15 residues. The junction had 8 bases not matched to a gene; V was cut back by 3 bases and J by 6 bases. The CDR3 loop is CASSPGQGVFQPQHF. DNA of the CDR3: TGTGCCAGCTCACCGGGTCAGGGGGTATTTCAGCCCCAGCATTTT.

The V call is TRBV9, the J call TRBJ2-3; D uncertain. The CDR3 covers 16 residues. Deletions cut 0 bases from V and 5 bases from J, with 16 bases between. The V gene's germline CDR1 is SGDLS and CDR2 YYNGEE. CDR3 DNA sequence: TGTGCCAGCAGCGTAGTACTTCATGCTACCCGAGATACGCAGTATTTT. As protein: CASSVVLHATRDTQYF.

The rearrangement links TRBV14 to TRBJ2-3; 8 nucleotides line up with TRBD1. From germline, CDR1 is SGHDN and CDR2 FVKESK. The CDR3 has 15 amino acids. V lost 4 bases, J lost 3 bases, and 6 bases stayed unmatched. The CDR3 reads CASSLGTGFTDTQYF. The CDR3 DNA reads as TGTGCCAGCAGCCTCGGGACAGGATTTACAGATACGCAGTATTTT.

Comments on this clone: This same CDR3 is encoded by further DNA sequences in the sample. This chain joins TRBV7-9 and TRBJ1-2; a possible D gene is TRBD1 (6 bases). This CDR3 region has 13 residues. Germline values: CDR1 SEHNR, CDR2 FQNEAQ (reference sequence). The germline V and J ends were trimmed by 0 bases and 8 bases, with 10 bases remaining between them. CDR3 amino acids: CASSLAQGWGYTF. The CDR3 bases are TGTGCCAGCAGCTTAGCTCAGGGGTGGGGCTACACCTTC.

The sample holds one count of this clone. The chain links TRBV28 to TRBJ2-1; D might be TRBD2 (5 bases). The CDR3 is 14 amino acids. Germline CDR1 and CDR2: MDHEN and SYDVKM. Trimming left V 6 bases short and J 8 bases short, with 17 bases between. The CDR3 coding sequence is TGTGCCAGCAGGAGGGATGGTGTTGTCGATGAGCAGTTCTTC. Protein product: CASRRDGVVDEQFF.

This chain links TRBV28 with TRBJ1-3, with no clear D. Deletions cut 5 bases from V and 0 bases from J, with 5 bases between. This CDR3 spans 13 amino acids. Germline CDR1 reads MDHEN; CDR2 reads SYDVKM. The CDR3 here is CASSLDSGNTIYF. In DNA form, the CDR3 reads TGTGCCAGCAGTCTGGACTCTGGAAACACCATATATTTT. The whole variable domain, filled in from reference TRBV28 and TRBJ1-3, reads DVKVTQSSRYLVKRTGEKVFLECVQDMDHENMFWYRQDPGLGLRLIYFSYDVKMKEKGDIPEGYSVSREKKERFSLILESASTNQTSMYLCASSLDSGNTIYFGEGSWLTVV.

This chain connects TRBV16 to TRBJ1-2, with no clear D. The V end lost 4 bases, the J end lost 5 bases, and 14 bases lay between the germline ends. CDR1 is KGHSY and CDR2 is FQNENV in the germline V gene. The CDR3 sequence is 14 residues long. The DNA for the CDR3 is TGTGCCAGCAGCCGAAGTGGAGATATATATGGCTACACCTTC. Its translation: CASSRSGDIYGYTF.

The chain links TRBV2 to TRBJ1-1; D call uncertain. CDR3 length: 14 amino acids. V gave up 7 bases and J gave up 1 base, with 13 bases separating them. Germline V gives CDR1 SNHLY, CDR2 FYNNEI. The CDR3 bases are TGTGCCAGCACGCCGGGGTTCGGGAACACTGAAGCTTTCTTT. It is translated as CASTPGFGNTEAFF.

This sequence joins TRBV19 and TRBJ2-5; no firm D call. This CDR3 region has 15 residues. Deletions cut 1 base from V and 1 base from J, with 10 bases between. From germline, CDR1 is LNHDA and CDR2 SQIVND (reference sequence). The CDR3 spells CASSIGEGSQETQYF. CDR3 sequence (DNA): TGTGCCAGTAGTATAGGGGAAGGAAGCCAAGAGACCCAGTACTTC.

This chain joins TRBV19 and TRBJ1-2, with TRBD1 matching 10 bases. The V and J ends lost 3 bases and 4 bases, in that order; junction bases with no gene match: 5. The CDR3 covers 15 residues. CDR1 is LNHDA, CDR2 SQIVND, per germline (reference sequence). CDR3 sequence: CASSIGTGEGYGYTF. The CDR3 DNA follows: TGTGCCAGTAGTATTGGGACAGGGGAGGGCTATGGCTACACCTTC. The variable domain in full, with the rest retrieved from reference TRBV19 and TRBJ1-2, is DGGITQSPKYLFRKEGQNVTLSCEQNLNHDAMYWYRQDPGQGLRLIYYSQIVNDFQKGDIAEGYSVSREKKESFPLTVTSAQKNPTAFYLCASSIGTGEGYGYTFGSGTRLTVV.

The rearrangement links TRBV5-6 to TRBJ1-6; D uncertain. The CDR3 loop spans 11 amino acids. The germline V gene has CDR1 SGHDT and CDR2 YYEEEE. V was trimmed by 0 bases and J by 17 bases, leaving 9 bases between them. The DNA of the CDR3 is TGTGCCAGCAGCTTGGGACACATGGTCCACTTT. Its translation is CASSLGHMVHF.